This T cell receptor beta chain was recorded in a study of response to subunit inactivated influenza vaccine. Points from the study as a whole: Only a handful of new T cells, the authors suggested, are recruited with each seasonal influenza vaccination.

There are a few counts of this clonotype. Its antigen is unknown. There are 14 residues in the CDR3. V lost 2 bases and J 1 base, leaving 9 bases between the germline ends. The germline gives CDR1 SGHRS, CDR2 YFSETQ. TCRdb itself ran the RT-PCR reads through MiXCR, one entry per CDR3 protein. The data show about 800,000 distinct CDR3 sequences, around 20% seen once. This clonotype was obtained from a man aged 50 to 60 who received an inactivated influenza vaccine. This sequence joins TRBV5-1 and TRBJ1-1; D not resolved. Sequences were derived from PBMCs from blood, sampled 4 to 6 days after vaccination. The CDR3 region is CASSFGSSNTEAFF. The DNA for the CDR3 is TGCGCCAGCAGCTTCGGGAGTTCGAACACTGAAGCTTTCTTT.